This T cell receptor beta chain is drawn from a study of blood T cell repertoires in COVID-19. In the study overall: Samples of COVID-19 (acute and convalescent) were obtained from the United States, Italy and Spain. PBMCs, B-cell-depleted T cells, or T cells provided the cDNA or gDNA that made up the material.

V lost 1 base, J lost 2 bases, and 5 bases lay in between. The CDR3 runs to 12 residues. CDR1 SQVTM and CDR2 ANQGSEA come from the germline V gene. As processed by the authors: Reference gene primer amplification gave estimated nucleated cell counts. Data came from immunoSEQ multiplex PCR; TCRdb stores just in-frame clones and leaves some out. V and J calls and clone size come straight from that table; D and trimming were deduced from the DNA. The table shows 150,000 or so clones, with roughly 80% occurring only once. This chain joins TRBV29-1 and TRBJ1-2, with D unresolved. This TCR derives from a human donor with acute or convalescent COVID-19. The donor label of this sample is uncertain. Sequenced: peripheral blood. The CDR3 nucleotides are TGCAGCGTTGAAGGGCCAAACTATGGCTACACCTTC. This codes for CSVEGPNYGYTF. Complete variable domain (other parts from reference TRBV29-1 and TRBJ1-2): SAVISQKPSRDICQRGTSLTIQCQVDSQVTMMFWYRQQPGQSLTLIATANQGSEATYESGFVIDKFPISRPNLTFSTLTVSNMSPEDSSIYLCSVEGPNYGYTFGSGTRLTVV.